This T cell receptor (beta chain) comes out of a study of cytomegalovirus exposure and HLA in healthy donors. General observations from the study: Earlier analysis yielded a pattern in which most TCR beta V segments were productive about 90% or about 30% of the time. Using the classifier, cytomegalovirus status was reportedly diagnosed with high specificity and sensitivity. In a later analysis, TCR beta V- and J-gene trimming was associated with a missense DCLRE1C variant.

As concerns this clone: What it binds is unknown.

Looked up from germline, CDR1 is SGHRS and CDR2 is YFSETQ. The CDR3 has 13 amino acids. Amplification used 60 Vbeta primers and 13 Jbeta primers. Here immunoSEQ multiplex PCR was the method, and the copy in TCRdb shows in-frame clones only, minus some. This sample has around 230,000 clones, with around 84% found just once. The clonotype comes from a girl aged 2 to 10 in good health and CMV-seronegative. Sample: PBMCs. The chain couples TRBV5-1 to TRBJ2-5, with 8 bases lining up with TRBD1. The tail of the sequence fits TRBJ2-7 better, so the J call may be wrong. Here the CDR3 reads CASSWGQAYEQYF. In DNA, the CDR3 is TGCGCCAGCAGCTGGGGACAGGCTTACGAGCAGTACTTC.